The 14 T cell receptor beta chains in this list originate from one sample, sequenced in a study of blood T cell repertoires in COVID-19 (TCRdb year 2020). The library came from the immunoSEQ multiplex PCR assay. TCRdb stores this immuneACCESS table with in-frame sequences only. Part of the clones is absent; in the studies checked, under half of the shortfall reflects unresolved V genes, and no reason is known for the rest. The sample profile shows some 200,000 clones; around 94% of them were found once. 0.76% of the sample rests with the top ten. The material sequenced was peripheral blood. The receptors stem from a man aged 25-40 years with COVID-19, enrolled during active disease.

V and J are TRBV6-5 and TRBJ1-2, with a possible D match to TRBD1 (5 bases). The CDR3 extends over 15 amino acids. CDR1 is MNHEY and CDR2 is SVGAGI in the germline V gene. With 6 bases removed from V and 8 bases from J, the gap between germline ends came to 22 bases. The CDR3 bases are TGTGCCAGCAGGGCCCGGGGGGACGGGGTGGTAGGCTACACCTTC. Its protein is CASRARGDGVVGYTF.

The chain has TRBV19 and TRBJ1-5; D is perhaps TRBD1 (6 bases). V was cut by 0 bases and J by 5 bases, with 11 bases left in between. The CDR3 spans 15 residues. Germline values: CDR1 LNHDA, CDR2 SQIVND (reference sequence). The CDR3 DNA sequence: TGTGCCAGTAGTATAGACCGGGACAACGATCAGCCCCAGCATTTT. This codes for CASSIDRDNDQPQHF.

This chain joins TRBV5-1 and TRBJ1-2; weak D call: TRBD1 (6 bases). Deletions cut 0 bases from V and 8 bases from J, with 20 bases between. The germline V gene has CDR1 SGHRS and CDR2 YFSETQ. The CDR3 sequence is 16 residues long. In DNA form, the CDR3 reads TGCGCCAGCAGCTTGGCCACAGGGATCCCGCCCGCGGGCTACACCTTC. Residues: CASSLATGIPPAGYTF.

The J gene is TRBJ2-3, the V gene TRBV12-3 or TRBV12-4, with unresolved D. This CDR3 spans 13 amino acids. Trimming shortened V by 1 base and J by 4 bases, and 6 bases separated the two germline ends. The CDR3 is CASSLVSADTQYF. The CDR3 nucleotides are TGTGCCAGCAGTTTAGTTTCGGCAGATACGCAGTATTTT.

The genes are TRBV5-4 and TRBJ2-5; 11 bases fit TRBD2. V lost 0 bases to trimming and J lost 2 bases; unmatched junction nucleotides: 6. CDR1 SGHNT and CDR2 YYREEE come from the germline V gene (reference sequence). The CDR3 contains 17 residues. The CDR3 loop reads CASSLGLAGGLQETQYF. The CDR3 bases are TGTGCCAGCAGCTTGGGGCTAGCGGGGGGACTTCAAGAGACCCAGTACTTC.

The V call is TRBV28, the J call TRBJ1-3; 9 bases match TRBD1. Germline loops: CDR1 MDHEN, CDR2 SYDVKM. The V segment lost 3 bases and the J segment 4 bases; nucleotides outside the gene matches: 4. CDR3 length: 15 residues. CDR3 loop: CASSFGTGYGNTIYF. The DNA for the CDR3 is TGTGCCAGCAGTTTTGGGACAGGGTACGGAAACACCATATATTTT.

The chain couples TRBV7-9 to TRBJ1-2; D is uncertain. This CDR3 region has 17 residues. The germline V and J ends were trimmed by 1 base and 1 base, with 16 bases remaining between them. Germline loops: CDR1 SEHNR, CDR2 FQNEAQ (reference sequence). In nucleotides, the CDR3 is TGTGCCAGCAGCTTAGGAGTTGACGGAGAGGGTAACTATGGCTACACCTTC. It specifies CASSLGVDGEGNYGYTF.

J is TRBJ2-1 and V is TRBV9; D call uncertain. The CDR3 runs to 13 residues. The V end was cut by 0 bases, the J end by 4 bases, with 5 bases between. CDR1 is SGDLS, CDR2 YYNGEE, per germline. CDR3 coding DNA: TGTGCCAGCAGCGTAGGGCAGTACAATGAGCAGTTCTTC. Its translation is CASSVGQYNEQFF.

CDR3 sequence reads: CASSRDRNYGYTF. CDR3 DNA sequence: TGTGCCAGTAGTAGAGACCGGAACTATGGCTACACCTTC. The V gene is TRBV19, the J gene TRBJ1-2; D is undetermined. Trimming pared 4 bases from V and 2 bases from J, leaving 8 bases between. This CDR3 contains 13 residues. CDR1 and CDR2 (germline): LNHDA, SQIVND (reference sequence).

The genes are TRBV19 and TRBJ1-1, with 9 bases matching TRBD1. The germline V gene has CDR1 LNHDA and CDR2 SQIVND (reference sequence). This CDR3 has 14 residues. V lost 6 bases and J lost 6; bases outside the gene matches: 8. Here the CDR3 reads CASRTPGQGPEAFF. In nucleotides, the CDR3 is TGTGCCAGTAGGACTCCGGGACAGGGCCCTGAAGCTTTCTTT.

The rearrangement links TRBV30 to TRBJ1-2, with 7 bases matching TRBD1. The length of the CDR3 is 11 residues. With 8 bases clipped from V and 4 bases from J, the junction kept 4 bases outside the gene matches. CDR1 and CDR2 from the germline V gene are GTSNPN and SVGIG (reference sequence). CDR3 region: CARNRGYGYTF. CDR3 DNA sequence: TGTGCCAGAAACAGGGGCTATGGCTACACCTTC.

CDR3 protein: CASSFGGGQYYGYTF. The CDR3 coding sequence is TGTGCCAGCAGTTTCGGCGGTGGACAGTATTATGGCTACACCTTC. V and J are TRBV27 and TRBJ1-2, with D perhaps TRBD1 (6 bases). V lost 3 bases and J lost 5, with 16 bases in between. CDR3 length equals 15 residues. Germline V lookup: CDR1 MNHEY, CDR2 SMNVEV (reference sequence).

The chain recombines TRBV11-3 with TRBJ2-1; 8 bases match TRBD1. The CDR3 sequence is 16 residues long. The germline CDR1 and CDR2 sequences are SGHNT and YENEEA. The V gene end was trimmed by 6 bases and the J gene end by 3 bases; junction bases not matched to a gene: 10. Written as DNA, the CDR3 is TGTGCCAGCAGTTTTGCCCCAGGGGGCGGCTACAATGAGCAGTTCTTC. As protein: CASSFAPGGGYNEQFF.

The chain combines TRBV27 with TRBJ1-2; 7 nucleotides align to TRBD1. The CDR3 extends over 13 amino acids. Trimming took 6 bases from V and 2 from J; bases not matched to a gene: 3. Germline values: CDR1 MNHEY, CDR2 SMNVEV (reference sequence). CDR3: CASREGANYGYTF. As DNA, the CDR3 is TGTGCCAGCAGAGAGGGGGCCAACTATGGCTACACCTTC.